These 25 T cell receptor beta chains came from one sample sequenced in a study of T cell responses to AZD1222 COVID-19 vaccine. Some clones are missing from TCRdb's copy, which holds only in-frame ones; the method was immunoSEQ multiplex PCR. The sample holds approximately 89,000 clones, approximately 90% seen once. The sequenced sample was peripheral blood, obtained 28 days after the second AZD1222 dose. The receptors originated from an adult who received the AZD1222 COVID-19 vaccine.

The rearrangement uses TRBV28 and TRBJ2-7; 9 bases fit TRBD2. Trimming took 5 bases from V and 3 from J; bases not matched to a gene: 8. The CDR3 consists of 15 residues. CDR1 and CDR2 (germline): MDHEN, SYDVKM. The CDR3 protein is CASSALTSGRYEQYF. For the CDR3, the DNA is TGTGCCAGCAGTGCCCTCACTAGCGGGCGCTACGAGCAGTACTTC.

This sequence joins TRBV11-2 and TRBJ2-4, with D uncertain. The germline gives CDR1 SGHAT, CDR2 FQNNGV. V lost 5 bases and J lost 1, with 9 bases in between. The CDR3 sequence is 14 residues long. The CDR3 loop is CASSPQKAKNIQYF. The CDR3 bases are TGTGCCAGCAGCCCCCAGAAGGCCAAAAACATTCAGTACTTC.

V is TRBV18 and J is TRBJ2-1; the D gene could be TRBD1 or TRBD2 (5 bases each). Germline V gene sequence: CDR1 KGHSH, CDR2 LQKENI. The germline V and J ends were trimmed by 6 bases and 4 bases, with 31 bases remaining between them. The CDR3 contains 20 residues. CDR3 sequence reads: CASSHLKGTFSVARYNEQFF. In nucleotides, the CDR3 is TGTGCCAGCTCCCACCTTAAGGGGACGTTTAGTGTGGCGCGTTACAATGAGCAGTTCTTC.

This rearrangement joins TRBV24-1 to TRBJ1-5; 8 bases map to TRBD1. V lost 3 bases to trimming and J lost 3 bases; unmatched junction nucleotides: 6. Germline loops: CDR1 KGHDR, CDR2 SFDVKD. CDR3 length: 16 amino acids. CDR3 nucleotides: TGTGCCACCAGTGATCACAGGGGGGCTTACAATCAGCCCCAGCATTTT. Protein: CATSDHRGAYNQPQHF.

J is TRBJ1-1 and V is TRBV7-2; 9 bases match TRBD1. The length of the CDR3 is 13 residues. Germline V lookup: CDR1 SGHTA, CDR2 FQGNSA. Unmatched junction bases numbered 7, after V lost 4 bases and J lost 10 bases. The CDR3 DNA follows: TGTGCCAGCAGCTGGAACAGGGGGCAAGGAGCTTTCTTT. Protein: CASSWNRGQGAFF.

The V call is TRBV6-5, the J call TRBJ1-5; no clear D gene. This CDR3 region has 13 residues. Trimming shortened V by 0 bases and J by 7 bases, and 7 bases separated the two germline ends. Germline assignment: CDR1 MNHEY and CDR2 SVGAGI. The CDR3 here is CASSYSPVQPQHF. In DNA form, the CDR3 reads TGTGCCAGCAGTTACTCCCCCGTGCAGCCCCAGCATTTT.

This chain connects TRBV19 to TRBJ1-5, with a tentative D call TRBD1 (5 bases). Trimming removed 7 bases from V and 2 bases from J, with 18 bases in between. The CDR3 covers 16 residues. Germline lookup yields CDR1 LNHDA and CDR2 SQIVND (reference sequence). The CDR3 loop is CASTTGGVGGNQPQHF. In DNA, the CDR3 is TGTGCCAGTACCACAGGCGGGGTGGGGGGCAATCAGCCCCAGCATTTT.

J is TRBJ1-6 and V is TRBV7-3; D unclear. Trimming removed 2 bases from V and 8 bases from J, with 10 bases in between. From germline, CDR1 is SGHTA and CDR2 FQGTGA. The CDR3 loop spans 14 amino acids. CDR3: CASSLGVGHSPLHF. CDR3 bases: TGTGCCAGCAGCTTAGGTGTTGGTCATTCACCCCTCCACTTT.

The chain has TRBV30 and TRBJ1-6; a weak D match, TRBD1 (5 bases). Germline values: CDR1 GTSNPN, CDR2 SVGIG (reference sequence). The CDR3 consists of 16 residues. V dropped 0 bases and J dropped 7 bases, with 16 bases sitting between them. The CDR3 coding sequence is TGTGCCTGGAGTGTAAGGGGATCTGCGGGAAATTCACCCCTCCACTTT. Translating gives CAWSVRGSAGNSPLHF.

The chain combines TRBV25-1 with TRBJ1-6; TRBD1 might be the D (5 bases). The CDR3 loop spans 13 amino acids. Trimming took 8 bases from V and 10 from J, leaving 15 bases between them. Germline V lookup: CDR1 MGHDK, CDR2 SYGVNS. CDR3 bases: TGTGCCAGCCAACGCGGGGCAGACTCACCCCTCCACTTT. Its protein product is CASQRGADSPLHF.

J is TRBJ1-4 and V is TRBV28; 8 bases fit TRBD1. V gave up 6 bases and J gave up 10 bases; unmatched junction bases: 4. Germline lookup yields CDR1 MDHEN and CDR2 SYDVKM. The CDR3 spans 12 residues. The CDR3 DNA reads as TGTGCCAGCAGGGCAGGGGGCGTAAAACTGTTTTTT. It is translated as CASRAGGVKLFF.

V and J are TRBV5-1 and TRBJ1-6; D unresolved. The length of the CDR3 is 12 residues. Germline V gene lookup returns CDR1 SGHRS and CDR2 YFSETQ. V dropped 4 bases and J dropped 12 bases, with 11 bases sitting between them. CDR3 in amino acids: CASSPDTVPLHF. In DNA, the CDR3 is TGCGCCAGCAGCCCAGACACAGTACCCCTCCACTTT.

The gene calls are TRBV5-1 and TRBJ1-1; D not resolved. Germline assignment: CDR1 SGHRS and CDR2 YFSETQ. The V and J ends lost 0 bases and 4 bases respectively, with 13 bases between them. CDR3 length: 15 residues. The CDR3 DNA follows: TGCGCCAGCAGCTTGGTAGTAGCCGCGGGCACTGAAGCTTTCTTT. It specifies CASSLVVAAGTEAFF.

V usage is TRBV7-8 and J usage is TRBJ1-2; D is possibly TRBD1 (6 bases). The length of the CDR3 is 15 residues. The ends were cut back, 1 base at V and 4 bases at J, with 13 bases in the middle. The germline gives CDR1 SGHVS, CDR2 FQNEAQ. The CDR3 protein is CASSLGTVDAYGYTF. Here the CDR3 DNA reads TGTGCCAGCAGCTTAGGGACAGTCGATGCCTATGGCTACACCTTC.

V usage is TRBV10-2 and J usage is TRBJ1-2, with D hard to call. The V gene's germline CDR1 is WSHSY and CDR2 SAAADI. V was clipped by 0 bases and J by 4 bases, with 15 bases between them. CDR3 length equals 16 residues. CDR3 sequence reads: CASSESIGRFFYGYTF. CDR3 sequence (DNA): TGCGCCAGCAGTGAGTCGATTGGACGGTTTTTCTATGGCTACACCTTC.

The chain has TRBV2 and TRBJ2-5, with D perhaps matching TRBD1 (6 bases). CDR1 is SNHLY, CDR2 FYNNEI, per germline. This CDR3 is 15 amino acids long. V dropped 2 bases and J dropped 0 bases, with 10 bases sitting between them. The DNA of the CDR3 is TGTGCCAGCAGTGAAACTAGGGGGTACCAAGAGACCCAGTACTTC. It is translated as CASSETRGYQETQYF.

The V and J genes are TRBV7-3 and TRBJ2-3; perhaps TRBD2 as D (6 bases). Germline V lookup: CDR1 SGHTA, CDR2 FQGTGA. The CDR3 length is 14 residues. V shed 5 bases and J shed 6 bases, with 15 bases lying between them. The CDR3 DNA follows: TGTGCCAGCAGCCCCCGGGACTCGGCGGATACGCAGTATTTT. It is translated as CASSPRDSADTQYF.

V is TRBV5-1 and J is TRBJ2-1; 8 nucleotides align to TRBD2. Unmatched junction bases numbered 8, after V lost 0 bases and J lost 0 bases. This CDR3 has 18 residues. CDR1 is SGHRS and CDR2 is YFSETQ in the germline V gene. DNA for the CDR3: TGCGCCAGCAGCTTGGACGTGAGTGGGACTAGCTCCTACAATGAGCAGTTCTTC. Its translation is CASSLDVSGTSSYNEQFF.

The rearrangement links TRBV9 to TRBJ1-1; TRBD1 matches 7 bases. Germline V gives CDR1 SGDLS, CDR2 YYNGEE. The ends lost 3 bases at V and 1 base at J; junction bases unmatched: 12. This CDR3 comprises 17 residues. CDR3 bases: TGTGCCAGCAGCGAACAGGGGCAACCCTATCCGAACACTGAAGCTTTCTTT. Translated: CASSEQGQPYPNTEAFF.

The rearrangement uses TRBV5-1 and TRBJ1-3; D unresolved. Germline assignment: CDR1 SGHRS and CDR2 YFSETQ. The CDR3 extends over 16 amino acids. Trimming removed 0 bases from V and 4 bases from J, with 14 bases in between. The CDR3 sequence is CASSLAATGSGNTIYF. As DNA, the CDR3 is TGCGCCAGCAGCTTGGCCGCGACCGGGTCCGGAAACACCATATATTTT.

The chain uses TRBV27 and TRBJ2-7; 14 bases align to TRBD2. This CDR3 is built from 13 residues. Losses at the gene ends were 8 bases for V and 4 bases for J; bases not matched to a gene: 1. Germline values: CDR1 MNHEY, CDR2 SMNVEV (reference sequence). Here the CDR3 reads CASGTSGSYEQYF. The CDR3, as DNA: TGTGCCAGCGGGACTAGCGGGAGTTACGAGCAGTACTTC.

Here the CDR3 reads CASSAGGRVNSPLHF. Written as DNA, the CDR3 is TGTGCCAGCAGCGCGGGGGGCAGGGTCAATTCACCCCTCCACTTT. The rearrangement uses TRBV5-4 and TRBJ1-6; possibly TRBD1 for D (6 bases). This CDR3 is 15 amino acids long. In germline, CDR1 is SGHNT, CDR2 YYREEE (reference sequence). V lost 4 bases and J 7 bases, leaving 15 bases between the germline ends.

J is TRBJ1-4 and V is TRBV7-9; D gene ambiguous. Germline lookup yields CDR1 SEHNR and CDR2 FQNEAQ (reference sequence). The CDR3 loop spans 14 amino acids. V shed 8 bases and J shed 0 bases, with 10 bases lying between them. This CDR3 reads CASSRATTNEKLFF. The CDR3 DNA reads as TGTGCCAGCTCGAGGGCTACAACTAATGAAAAACTGTTTTTT. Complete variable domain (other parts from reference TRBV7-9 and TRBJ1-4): DTGVSQNPRHKITKRGQNVTFRCDPISEHNRLYWYRQTLGQGPEFLTYFQNEAQLEKSRLLSDRFSAERPKGSFSTLEIQRTEQGDSAMYLCASSRATTNEKLFFGSGTQLSVL.

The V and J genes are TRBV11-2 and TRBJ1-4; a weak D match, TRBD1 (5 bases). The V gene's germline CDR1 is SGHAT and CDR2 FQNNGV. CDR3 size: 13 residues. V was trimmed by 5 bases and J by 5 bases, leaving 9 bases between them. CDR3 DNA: TGTGCCAGCAGCCCAGACAGAAATGAAAAACTGTTTTTT. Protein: CASSPDRNEKLFF.

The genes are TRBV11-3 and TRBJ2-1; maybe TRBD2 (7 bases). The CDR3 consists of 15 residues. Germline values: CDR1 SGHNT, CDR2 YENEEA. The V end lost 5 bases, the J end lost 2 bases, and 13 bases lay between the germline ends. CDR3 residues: CASSPIGGAYNEQFF. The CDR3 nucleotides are TGTGCCAGCAGCCCCATAGGGGGGGCCTACAATGAGCAGTTCTTC.